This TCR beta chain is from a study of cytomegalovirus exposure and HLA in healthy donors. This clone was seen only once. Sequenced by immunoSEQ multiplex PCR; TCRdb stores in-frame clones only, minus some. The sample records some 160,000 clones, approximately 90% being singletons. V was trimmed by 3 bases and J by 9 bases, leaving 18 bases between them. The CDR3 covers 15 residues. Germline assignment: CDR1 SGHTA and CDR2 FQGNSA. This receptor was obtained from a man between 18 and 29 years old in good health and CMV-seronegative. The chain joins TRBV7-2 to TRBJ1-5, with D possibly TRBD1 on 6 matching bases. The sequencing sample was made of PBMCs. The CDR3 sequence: CASSFQGPNKGPQHF. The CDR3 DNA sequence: TGTGCCAGCAGCTTTCAGGGGCCAAATAAGGGGCCCCAGCATTTT.